This T cell receptor (beta chain) was sequenced during a study of blood T cell repertoires in COVID-19. In the study overall: Specimens from acute and convalescent COVID-19 originated in the United States, Italy and Spain. T cells, B-cell-depleted T cells, or PBMCs provided the cDNA or gDNA that served as material.

V lost 1 base, J lost 0 bases, and 8 bases lay in between. The germline CDR1 and CDR2 sequences are SGHAT and FQNNGV. The CDR3 has 15 residues. The sample holds one count of this clone. Measured with immunoSEQ multiplex PCR; TCRdb has only the in-frame clones, and not every one. This table holds under 55,000 clones, around 84% found once. The J gene is TRBJ2-3, the V gene TRBV11-2; D possibly corresponds to TRBD2 (6 bases). Sample: peripheral blood. The origin of this receptor is a man aged 50 or older with acute or convalescent COVID-19. CDR3 nucleotides: TGTGCCAGCAGCTTAGGGAGGGTTAGCACAGATACGCAGTATTTT. Its protein is CASSLGRVSTDTQYF.